This T cell receptor beta chain was recorded in a study of neoadjuvant nivolumab and ipilimumab in lung cancer. Regarding the study as a whole: From pretherapy to surgery, tumor richness and clonality rose with dual therapy. Compared with tumor-adjacent uninvolved lung, resected tumors showed greater richness and clonality.

With 4 bases clipped from V and 2 bases from J, the junction kept 7 bases outside the gene matches. This CDR3 spans 16 amino acids. Germline V CDR1 and CDR2: SGDLS, YYNGEE. A note on this clone: The target antigen is unknown.

TCRdb's table, derived via immunoSEQ multiplex PCR, lists solely in-frame clones and lacks some. The sample lists under 50,000 clones; roughly 90% were seen once. J is TRBJ2-5 and V is TRBV9; 11 bases are a match to TRBD2. The starting material was blood, obtained before neoadjuvant nivolumab, alone or with ipilimumab. The receptor was isolated from an adult with non-small cell lung cancer. Some clones in this sample may be carry-over from other donors' samples. CDR3 DNA sequence: TGTGCCAGCAGCCCCGGGACTAGCGGCCTACAAGAGACCCAGTACTTC. It codes for CASSPGTSGLQETQYF. Filled out from reference TRBV9 and TRBJ2-5, the complete variable domain reads DSGVTQTPKHLITATGQRVTLRCSPRSGDLSVYWYQQSLDQGLQFLIQYYNGEERAKGNILERFSAQQFPDLHSELNLSSLELGDSALYFCASSPGTSGLQETQYFGPGTRLLVL.